The 25 T cell receptor beta chains reported below all come from one sample, sequenced in a study of yellow fever vaccine responses in identical twins (dated by TCRdb to 2017 to 2018). The library came from RT-PCR. The data were produced on an Illumina HiSeq 2500. The raw public data were reprocessed by TCRdb itself: fastp quality trimming at Q25, MiXCR clonotype calling, in-frame beta chains only. CDR3 protein duplicates are merged, each entry listing the most common genes and DNA. Counted in this sample were about 11,000 distinct CDR3 sequences; under 85% of them appeared once. Nearly 7.5% of the sample goes to the ten largest clones. The sample consisted of T cells from blood (PBMCs), unsorted or a sorted subset (not recorded which), taken before or after yellow fever vaccination (not recorded which). These receptors were obtained from a woman under 30 who received the yellow fever vaccine. Donor details come from another sample of the same person, matched by shared clones.

This clonotype has just a few counts. The chain is built from TRBV19 and TRBJ2-1, with 10 bases aligning to TRBD1. The J segment lost 8 bases and the V segment lost 5 bases, leaving 9 bases of the junction unmatched. Germline CDR1 and CDR2: LNHDA and SQIVND (reference sequence). The CDR3 spans 15 residues. Here the CDR3 reads CASSWGQGSWDEQFF. Written as DNA, the CDR3 is TGTGCCAGTAGTTGGGGACAGGGGAGTTGGGATGAGCAGTTCTTC. Variable domain in full (rest from reference TRBV19 and TRBJ2-1): DGGITQSPKYLFRKEGQNVTLSCEQNLNHDAMYWYRQDPGQGLRLIYYSQIVNDFQKGDIAEGYSVSREKKESFPLTVTSAQKNPTAFYLCASSWGQGSWDEQFFGPGTRLTVL.

The rearrangement joins TRBV5-1 to TRBJ1-4; D unclear. Germline V gene data show CDR1 as SGHRS and CDR2 as YFSETQ. This CDR3 is 14 amino acids long. The germline V and J ends were trimmed by 0 bases and 4 bases, with 7 bases remaining between them. The CDR3 protein is CASSLGADNEKLFF. The DNA for the CDR3 is TGCGCCAGCAGCTTGGGGGCAGATAATGAAAAACTGTTTTTT.

V usage is TRBV7-8 and J usage is TRBJ2-1; D call uncertain. Trimming stripped 5 bases from V and 5 bases from J, with 16 bases between. This CDR3 is 15 amino acids long. The V gene's germline CDR1 is SGHVS and CDR2 FQNEAQ. DNA for the CDR3: TGTGCCAGCAGCCCCAAACCGGGTCCTAACAATGAGCAGTTCTTC. It yields the protein CASSPKPGPNNEQFF. The variable domain in full, with the rest retrieved from reference TRBV7-8 and TRBJ2-1, is GAGVSQSPRYKVAKRGQDVALRCDPISGHVSLFWYQQALGQGPEFLTYFQNEAQLDKSGLPSDRFFAERPEGSVSTLKIQRTQQEDSAVYLCASSPKPGPNNEQFFGPGTRLTVL.

The V gene is TRBV6-2 or TRBV6-3, the J gene TRBJ1-1; no clear D. This CDR3 contains 13 residues. Germline CDR1 and CDR2: MNHEY and SVGEGT. V shed 0 bases and J shed 11 bases, with 13 bases lying between them. CDR3 in DNA: TGTGCCAGCAGTTACTCGATTTTAGAAGAGGCTTTCTTT. This gives the protein CASSYSILEEAFF.

The rearrangement uses TRBV15 and TRBJ1-5; tentative D call: TRBD1 (6 bases). V gave up 1 base and J gave up 3 bases, with 13 bases separating them. CDR3 length: 16 residues. Germline V lookup: CDR1 LNHNV, CDR2 YYDKDF (reference sequence). CDR3 sequence: CATSRADDRFNQPQHF. The CDR3 DNA reads TGTGCCACCAGCAGAGCGGACGACAGGTTCAATCAGCCCCAGCATTTT.

This sequence joins TRBV24-1 and TRBJ2-1; D may be TRBD1 (6 bases). The CDR3 totals 13 residues. The V end lost 4 bases, the J end lost 10 bases, and 13 bases lay between the germline ends. Germline assignment: CDR1 KGHDR and CDR2 SFDVKD. The CDR3 DNA reads as TGTGCCACCAGTGACAGAACAGGGTGGGAGCAGTTCTTC. Residues: CATSDRTGWEQFF.

The rearrangement links TRBV29-1 to TRBJ2-5; D remains unclear. The CDR3 runs to 15 residues. The V and J ends lost 0 bases and 6 bases respectively, with 17 bases between them. Germline CDR1 and CDR2: SQVTM and ANQGSEA. CDR3 loop: CSVEDMSRSAQTQYF. CDR3 in DNA: TGCAGCGTTGAAGATATGAGCAGATCCGCGCAGACCCAGTACTTC.

The chain uses TRBV25-1 and TRBJ2-7, with unresolved D. Germline CDR1 is MGHDK and CDR2 is SYGVNS. This CDR3 comprises 16 residues. V lost 5 bases and J 2 bases, leaving 19 bases between the germline ends. The chain's CDR3 is CASSTTRAGPAYEQYF. In nucleotides, the CDR3 is TGTGCCAGCAGTACTACCCGCGCAGGTCCCGCCTACGAGCAGTACTTC.

This clonotype has only a few counts. The rearrangement uses TRBV6-4 and TRBJ2-3; D perhaps matches TRBD1 (5 bases). The CDR3 has 14 residues. CDR1 and CDR2 (germline): MRHNA, SNTAGT. Trimming cost V 3 bases and J 2 bases, with 9 bases left between them. The CDR3 sequence: CASSDVGDTDTQYF. CDR3 DNA sequence: TGTGCCAGCAGTGATGTAGGGGACACAGATACGCAGTATTTT.

This chain uses TRBV11-3 with TRBJ1-4; D possibly corresponds to TRBD1 (6 bases). This CDR3 is 17 amino acids long. Germline V lookup: CDR1 SGHNT, CDR2 YENEEA. V was pared by 5 bases and J by 4 bases, with 20 bases between. In DNA, the CDR3 is TGTGCCAGCAGCCTTATGGCAGGGGCGCGTAATAATGAAAAACTGTTTTTT. Protein product: CASSLMAGARNNEKLFF.

The chain recombines TRBV11-1 with TRBJ1-2; maybe TRBD1 (6 bases). CDR3 size: 13 residues. The V end lost 3 bases, the J end lost 8 bases, and 13 bases lay between the germline ends. CDR1 is SGHAT, CDR2 FQDESV, per germline (reference sequence). The CDR3 here is CASSLGTGFGYTF. In DNA form, the CDR3 reads TGTGCCAGCAGCTTGGGCACAGGGTTCGGCTACACCTTC.

The chain employs TRBV15 and TRBJ2-5; D might be TRBD2 (6 bases). V lost 1 base, J lost 5 bases, and 8 bases lay in between. CDR3 length: 13 amino acids. Germline-derived CDR1 and CDR2 are LNHNV and YYDKDF (reference sequence). The CDR3 DNA reads as TGTGCCACCAGCAGAGCGGGAGAGGAGACCCAGTACTTC. This gives the protein CATSRAGEETQYF. Using reference TRBV15 and TRBJ2-5 for the parts outside the CDR3, the full variable domain is DAMVIQNPRYQVTQFGKPVTLSCSQTLNHNVMYWYQQKSSQAPKLLFHYYDKDFNNEADTPDNFQSRRPNTSFCFLDIRSPGLGDTAMYLCATSRAGEETQYFGPGTRLLVL.

This chain uses TRBV27 with TRBJ1-5; D is uncertain. Trimming took 4 bases from V and 11 from J, leaving 15 bases between them. CDR3 length: 13 amino acids. Germline V gene lookup returns CDR1 MNHEY and CDR2 SMNVEV (reference sequence). CDR3 coding DNA: TGTGCCAGCAGTTCGATCGGGGATTTGGCCCAGCATTTT. As protein: CASSSIGDLAQHF.

This clonotype occurred once. V usage is TRBV12-3 or TRBV12-4 and J usage is TRBJ2-1; D may match TRBD1 or TRBD2 (5 bases each). The CDR3 has 14 amino acids. V was trimmed by 6 bases and J by 10 bases, leaving 19 bases between them. The CDR3 bases are TGTGCCAGCAGCAATGGGGCCCTAGCCCACGAGCAGTTCTTC. Translated: CASSNGALAHEQFF.

V is TRBV12-3 or TRBV12-4 and J is TRBJ2-3, with D possibly TRBD2 on 5 matching bases. The CDR3 has 13 residues. V lost 1 base and J 6 bases, leaving 8 bases between the germline ends. DNA for the CDR3: TGTGCCAGCAGTTTAGGGCCGGGGGATACGCAGTATTTT. Translation gives CASSLGPGDTQYF.

V is TRBV9 and J is TRBJ2-1, with 9 bases that match TRBD2. The length of the CDR3 is 17 residues. The germline gives CDR1 SGDLS, CDR2 YYNGEE. The ends lost 0 bases at V and 3 bases at J; junction bases unmatched: 7. The CDR3 nucleotides are TGTGCCAGCAGCGTAGGAGGCGGGACTAGCCGCTACAATGAGCAGTTCTTC. It translates to CASSVGGGTSRYNEQFF. Drawing the rest from reference TRBV9 and TRBJ2-1, the complete variable domain is DSGVTQTPKHLITATGQRVTLRCSPRSGDLSVYWYQQSLDQGLQFLIQYYNGEERAKGNILERFSAQQFPDLHSELNLSSLELGDSALYFCASSVGGGTSRYNEQFFGPGTRLTVL.

V and J are TRBV2 and TRBJ1-5; D gene ambiguous. V dropped 6 bases and J dropped 0 bases, with 9 bases sitting between them. The germline CDR1 and CDR2 sequences are SNHLY and FYNNEI. The CDR3 extends over 14 amino acids. DNA for the CDR3: TGTGCCAGCAGAGCGGAACCTAGCAATCAGCCCCAGCATTTT. Residues: CASRAEPSNQPQHF.

The rearrangement uses TRBV5-1 and TRBJ1-2, with D maybe TRBD1 (5 bases). Looked up from germline, CDR1 is SGHRS and CDR2 is YFSETQ. CDR3 length equals 13 residues. Trimming left V 4 bases short and J 8 bases short, with 15 bases between. The CDR3 nucleotides are TGCGCCAGCAGCAGGGACCGCCGAGGAGGCTACACCTTC. This translates into CASSRDRRGGYTF.

In nucleotides, the CDR3 is TGTGCCAGCAGCGGTACTAGCGCGAACACCGGGGAGCTGTTTTTT. This translates into CASSGTSANTGELFF. The chain has TRBV11-1 and TRBJ2-2, with 7 bases identical to TRBD2. From germline, CDR1 is SGHAT and CDR2 FQDESV (reference sequence). The length of the CDR3 is 15 residues. V shed 5 bases, J shed 0 bases, and the junction held 3 bases outside the gene matches.

The gene calls are TRBV7-9 and TRBJ2-7, with D perhaps matching TRBD1 (5 bases). This CDR3 comprises 14 residues. Trimming shortened V by 5 bases and J by 3 bases, and 14 bases separated the two germline ends. Germline V lookup: CDR1 SEHNR, CDR2 FQNEAQ (reference sequence). DNA of the CDR3: TGTGCCAGCAGCGCACCCGACAGAATCTACGAGCAGTACTTC. It encodes CASSAPDRIYEQYF.

This rearrangement joins TRBV15 to TRBJ2-1, with D uncertain. The CDR3 totals 14 residues. Per the germline V gene, CDR1 is LNHNV and CDR2 is YYDKDF (reference sequence). V lost 2 bases and J 4 bases, leaving 9 bases between the germline ends. The CDR3 sequence is CATSRPTDYNEQFF. The CDR3 bases are TGTGCCACCAGCAGACCCACAGATTACAATGAGCAGTTCTTC.

The chain carries TRBV12-3 or TRBV12-4 and TRBJ2-7; D gene unclear. Deletions cut 3 bases from V and 0 bases from J, with 6 bases between. The CDR3 sequence is 13 residues long. CDR3 coding DNA: TGTGCCAGCAGTTTTGGCAGCTCCTACGAGCAGTACGTC. This translates into CASSFGSSYEQYV.

V and J are TRBV29-1 and TRBJ1-1; no reliable D call. Trimming stripped 4 bases from V and 0 bases from J, with 12 bases between. Germline CDR1 is SQVTM and CDR2 is ANQGSEA. The CDR3 is 14 residues long. The CDR3 region has the DNA TGCAGCGTTGCCCAATACTCTCTGAACACTGAAGCTTTCTTT. As protein: CSVAQYSLNTEAFF.

The chain has TRBV28 and TRBJ2-2; D ambiguous. This CDR3 comprises 11 residues. V shed 3 bases and J shed 4 bases, with 0 bases lying between them. In germline, CDR1 is MDHEN, CDR2 SYDVKM. Here the CDR3 reads CASSFTGELFF. In nucleotides, the CDR3 is TGTGCCAGCAGTTTCACCGGGGAGCTGTTTTTT.

V and J are TRBV12-3 or TRBV12-4 and TRBJ2-3, with a possible D match to TRBD1 (5 bases). Trimming cost V 2 bases and J 3 bases, with 6 bases left between them. This CDR3 has 13 amino acids. DNA of the CDR3: TGTGCCAGCAGTTTATCAGGGACAGATACGCAGTATTTT. It specifies CASSLSGTDTQYF.